This TCR beta chain was observed in a study of T-cell reconstitution after alpha-beta-depleted transplantation in children. Preparation of the TCRbeta library was carried out with unique molecular identifiers. TCRdb re-derived calls from the PCR reads in MiXCR, one entry per CDR3 protein. The sample contains almost 250,000 distinct CDR3 sequences, about 23% of which appear only once. This clonotype appeared many times. This CDR3 spans 16 amino acids. Germline V gene data show CDR1 as MGHDK and CDR2 as SYGVNS. V was shortened by 3 bases and J by 0 bases, with 12 bases between the two germline ends. V gene TRBV25-1 combines with J gene TRBJ2-1, with TRBD1 as a possible D gene (6 bases). The sample consisted of PBMCs, taken before TCRalphabeta/CD19-depleted stem cell transplant. This TCR derives from a girl aged 2 to 10 with Fanconi anemia, due to receive a stem cell transplant. The CDR3 sequence: CASSEKQGSSYNEQFF. DNA for the CDR3: TGTGCCAGCAGTGAGAAACAGGGAAGCTCCTACAATGAGCAGTTCTTC.